The rows below give T cell receptor beta chains drawn from one sample of a study of radiation and T cells in renal cell carcinoma. Produced via immunoSEQ multiplex PCR; TCRdb's table is partial and in-frame only. The table includes about 120,000 clones, approximately 85% detected once. The material was blood, obtained from a patient whose treatment included radiotherapy and nephrectomy. The receptors stem from a man in his fifties or sixties with renal cell carcinoma. The CDR3 runs from the conserved cysteine through the conserved F or W. Fields, in order: CDR3 protein, CDR3 DNA, D gene, V gene, clone size, J gene. The D gene is left open where the match is weak. Size tells how often a clone was seen (once, few, many) or the class of an expanded clone, and some rows leave it out.

CDR3 protein: CASSTRGGRNYEQYF
CDR3 DNA: TGTGCCAGTAGTACCCGGGGGGGACGTAACTACGAGCAGTACTTC
D gene: TRBD2
V gene: TRBV19
clone size: -
J gene: TRBJ2-7

CDR3 protein: CAISESTTGLTDTQYF
CDR3 DNA: TGTGCCATCAGTGAGTCGACAACCGGACTCACAGATACGCAGTATTTT
D gene: -
V gene: TRBV10-3
clone size: -
J gene: TRBJ2-3

CDR3 protein: CASSSEQVDRDQPQHF
CDR3 DNA: TGTGCCAGCTCTTCAGAGCAGGTCGATAGGGATCAGCCCCAGCATTTT
D gene: -
V gene: TRBV18
clone size: -
J gene: TRBJ1-5

CDR3 protein: CASSPQGNYNQPQHF
CDR3 DNA: TGTGCCAGCTCACCTCAAGGAAACTACAATCAGCCCCAGCATTTT
D gene: -
V gene: TRBV18
clone size: -
J gene: TRBJ1-5

CDR3 protein: CASSFGTGGAYGYTF
CDR3 DNA: TGTGCCAGCAGTTTCGGGACAGGGGGTGCCTATGGCTACACCTTC
D gene: TRBD1
V gene: TRBV6-5
clone size: -
J gene: TRBJ1-2

CDR3 protein: CASSLHYTTATYEQYF
CDR3 DNA: TGCGCCAGCAGCTTACACTACACGACAGCTACCTACGAGCAGTACTTC
D gene: -
V gene: TRBV5-1
clone size: -
J gene: TRBJ2-7

CDR3 protein: CASSFQEGPYEQYF
CDR3 DNA: TGTGCCAGCAGCTTTCAGGAGGGTCCCTACGAGCAGTACTTC
D gene: -
V gene: TRBV7-2
clone size: -
J gene: TRBJ2-7

CDR3 protein: CASSRSEVGNQPQHF
CDR3 DNA: TGTGCCAGCAGTAGATCAGAGGTTGGAAATCAGCCCCAGCATTTT
D gene: -
V gene: TRBV6-6
clone size: -
J gene: TRBJ1-5

CDR3 protein: CASSLSPGQGAYNEQFF
CDR3 DNA: TGTGCCAGCAGCTTATCACCAGGGCAGGGGGCCTACAATGAGCAGTTCTTC
D gene: TRBD1
V gene: TRBV7-9
clone size: -
J gene: TRBJ2-1

CDR3 protein: CAISESPSGSGNEQFF
CDR3 DNA: TGTGCCATCAGTGAGTCTCCTAGCGGGAGCGGGAATGAGCAGTTCTTC
D gene: TRBD2
V gene: TRBV10-3
clone size: -
J gene: TRBJ2-1

CDR3 protein: CASSGGSTTNEKLFF
CDR3 DNA: TGTGCCAGCAGTGGTGGGTCCACAACTAATGAAAAACTGTTTTTT
D gene: -
V gene: TRBV2
clone size: few
J gene: TRBJ1-4

CDR3 protein: CASSREGPVHEQYF
CDR3 DNA: TGTGCCAGCAGCCGGGAGGGGCCGGTCCACGAGCAGTACTTC
D gene: TRBD2
V gene: TRBV5-4
clone size: -
J gene: TRBJ2-7

CDR3 protein: CASSVAGPSYNEQFF
CDR3 DNA: TGTGCCAGCAGTGTGGCGGGACCCTCCTACAATGAGCAGTTCTTC
D gene: -
V gene: TRBV2
clone size: few
J gene: TRBJ2-1

CDR3 protein: CASSFAGGPQPQHF
CDR3 DNA: TGTGCCAGCAGCTTTGCCGGGGGCCCCCAGCCCCAGCATTTT
D gene: -
V gene: TRBV7-2
clone size: -
J gene: TRBJ1-5